This T cell receptor (beta chain) came from a study of blood T cell repertoires in COVID-19. Deletions cut 0 bases from V and 1 base from J, with 23 bases between. Germline CDR1 is SGDLS and CDR2 is YYNGEE. The CDR3 contains 20 residues. Sequencing was performed with immunoSEQ multiplex PCR; in TCRdb, only in-frame clones are kept and a portion is missing. This sample has around 310,000 clones, with 90% found just once. The rearrangement joins TRBV9 to TRBJ2-1, with D perhaps TRBD1 (6 bases). Sequenced sample: peripheral blood. This TCR was recovered from a woman between 35 and 50 years old with COVID-19, enrolled during active disease. As DNA, the CDR3 is TGTGCCAGCAGCGTAGGTGTGGGACACGAAAAAGGGTGGTCCTACAATGAGCAGTTCTTC. It is translated as CASSVGVGHEKGWSYNEQFF.